This paragraph covers one T cell receptor (beta chain) sequence. This specimen comes from a study of control samples from healthy donors and cancer patients. TCRdb keeps only in-frame clones here, not all; method: immunoSEQ multiplex PCR. The sample lists 100,000 to 150,000 clones; roughly 92% were seen once. Trimming cost V 4 bases and J 4 bases, with 11 bases left between them. The CDR3 spans 14 residues. CDR1 KGHSY and CDR2 FQNENV come from the germline V gene. This TCR came from an elderly man with head and neck cancer. The sequencing input was PBMCs. The chain is built from TRBV16 and TRBJ1-5; no clear D. The CDR3 DNA is TGTGCCAGCAGCCCCCAGTCAGGTAATCAGCCCCAGCATTTT. This sequence encodes CASSPQSGNQPQHF.